The rows below give T cell receptor beta chains drawn from one sample of a study of T cell responses to AZD1222 COVID-19 vaccine. Assay used: immunoSEQ multiplex PCR; TCRdb lists only in-frame clones, some missing. The sample lists 170,000 or so clones; approximately 92% were seen once. The sample consisted of peripheral blood, taken 28 days after the second dose of the MenACWY control vaccine. The receptor source for this set is an adult who received the MenACWY meningococcal vaccine as a control. CDR3s include the opening cysteine and the closing phenylalanine or tryptophan. D genes are given only for firm matches. Expanded clones are given a class, and other clones once, few, many or no size at all.

DNA: TGTGCCAGTACTCCACCCCTGGGCAATCAGCCCCAGCATTTT
CDR3: CASTPPLGNQPQHF
size: .
J: TRBJ1-5
V: TRBV19
D: .
length: 14

DNA: TGTGCCAGCTCACCACCGGGTTATGGCTACACCTTC
CDR3: CASSPPGYGYTF
size: .
J: TRBJ1-2
V: TRBV18
D: .
length: 12

DNA: TGTGCCACCGGCCGGGACAGGGCTCGGCAGCCCCAGCATTTT
CDR3: CATGRDRARQPQHF
size: .
J: TRBJ1-5
V: TRBV6-5
D: TRBD1
length: 14

DNA: TGTGCCAGCTCACCACAACCGAACACTGAAGCTTTCTTT
CDR3: CASSPQPNTEAFF
size: .
J: TRBJ1-1
V: TRBV18
D: .
length: 13

DNA: TGTGCCAGCAGCCAAGATCAGGGAGCCTATGGCTACACCTTC
CDR3: CASSQDQGAYGYTF
size: .
J: TRBJ1-2
V: TRBV3-1/TRBV3-2
D: .
length: 14

DNA: TGTGCCAGCAGCTCGTCGGTACAAGAGACCCAGTACTTC
CDR3: CASSSSVQETQYF
size: .
J: TRBJ2-5
V: TRBV7-9
D: .
length: 13

DNA: TGTGCCACCAGTGATTTTGGAGGGAGGGCTTTCTTT
CDR3: CATSDFGGRAFF
size: .
J: TRBJ1-1
V: TRBV24-1
D: .
length: 12

DNA: TGTGCCAGTAGTATGATTTCCTACAATGAGCAGTTCTTC
CDR3: CASSMISYNEQFF
size: .
J: TRBJ2-1
V: TRBV19
D: .
length: 13

DNA: TGTGCCAGCAGTGAATATCTGAGGGGGGGAAATGAGCAGTTCTTC
CDR3: CASSEYLRGGNEQFF
size: medium-sized
J: TRBJ2-1
V: TRBV2
D: .
length: 15

DNA: TGTGCCAGCAGCCCGCCGGGACAGGGGGCCTGGGGCTACACCTTC
CDR3: CASSPPGQGAWGYTF
size: .
J: TRBJ1-2
V: TRBV3-1/TRBV3-2
D: TRBD1
length: 15

DNA: TGTGCCAGCAGAAAACAGGGAAGTGATGGCTACACCTTC
CDR3: CASRKQGSDGYTF
size: .
J: TRBJ1-2
V: TRBV6-6
D: .
length: 13

DNA: TGTGCCAGCAGCCAAAACAGGGGGTCTAATGAAAAACTGTTTTTT
CDR3: CASSQNRGSNEKLFF
size: .
J: TRBJ1-4
V: TRBV11-2
D: TRBD1
length: 15

DNA: TGTGCCAGCTCCGGGACACGATACAATGAGCAGTTCTTC
CDR3: CASSGTRYNEQFF
size: .
J: TRBJ2-1
V: TRBV19
D: .
length: 13

DNA: TGCGCCAGCAGCGATGGGACAGGTTACGGAAACACCATATATTTT
CDR3: CASSDGTGYGNTIYF
size: .
J: TRBJ1-3
V: TRBV5-1
D: TRBD1
length: 15

DNA: TGTGCCAGTAGTATCCGGACTCGCACCGGGGAGCTGTTTTTT
CDR3: CASSIRTRTGELFF
size: .
J: TRBJ2-2
V: TRBV19
D: .
length: 14

DNA: TGTGCCAGCAGTTACGGACAGGGTACGACCGGGGAGCTGTTTTTT
CDR3: CASSYGQGTTGELFF
size: .
J: TRBJ2-2
V: TRBV6-2/TRBV6-3
D: TRBD1
length: 15

DNA: TGTGCCAGCAGCTTGACAGGGATGGATGGCTACACCTTC
CDR3: CASSLTGMDGYTF
size: .
J: TRBJ1-2
V: TRBV7-9
D: TRBD1
length: 13

DNA: TGCAGCGTGCCGTCTGGTTCCTATGGCTACACCTTC
CDR3: CSVPSGSYGYTF
size: once
J: TRBJ1-2
V: TRBV29-1
D: .
length: 12

DNA: TGTGCCAGCAGGTGGACAGGGGTTAATAGCAATCAGCCCCAGCATTTT
CDR3: CASRWTGVNSNQPQHF
size: .
J: TRBJ1-5
V: TRBV28
D: TRBD1
length: 16

DNA: TGTGCCTGTCATAAGACGACACGGACCCTCTTT
CDR3: CACHKTTRTLF
size: few
J: TRBJ1-1
V: TRBV30
D: .
length: 11

DNA: TGTGCCAGCAGCTTAACGACCGACTCCTACAATGAGCAGTTCTTC
CDR3: CASSLTTDSYNEQFF
size: .
J: TRBJ2-1
V: TRBV7-3
D: .
length: 15

DNA: TGTGCCAGCAGCCTTAAGACTAGGGAGGGCTACACCTTC
CDR3: CASSLKTREGYTF
size: .
J: TRBJ1-2
V: TRBV7-2
D: .
length: 13

DNA: TGCGCCAGCAGCCGGGGGGGAAACTACGAGCAGTACTTC
CDR3: CASSRGGNYEQYF
size: .
J: TRBJ2-7
V: TRBV5-1
D: TRBD2
length: 13

DNA: TGCGCCAGCAGCCCGATGACGACAGCAACTAATGAAAAACTGTTTTTT
CDR3: CASSPMTTATNEKLFF
size: .
J: TRBJ1-4
V: TRBV5-1
D: .
length: 16

DNA: TGTGCCAGCAGTTCTATCTATCGACAGTATGGCTACACCTTC
CDR3: CASSSIYRQYGYTF
size: .
J: TRBJ1-2
V: TRBV2
D: .
length: 14

DNA: TGTGCCAGCAGCCAACAGGGGACCTCCGGGCCCCAGCATTTT
CDR3: CASSQQGTSGPQHF
size: .
J: TRBJ1-5
V: TRBV5-5
D: TRBD1
length: 14

DNA: TGTGCCAGCAGTGATACGGGGGGCGTGCATGAAAAACTGTTTTTT
CDR3: CASSDTGGVHEKLFF
size: .
J: TRBJ1-4
V: TRBV25-1
D: .
length: 15

DNA: TGCAGTGCTAGTCCAGGGGGACTGGGACTCAATGAGCAGTTCTTC
CDR3: CSASPGGLGLNEQFF
size: .
J: TRBJ2-1
V: TRBV20-1
D: .
length: 15

DNA: TGTGCCAGCAGTCCCTCAGGAGGGGGCGCGTGGGGCTACACCTTC
CDR3: CASSPSGGGAWGYTF
size: .
J: TRBJ1-2
V: TRBV28
D: TRBD1
length: 15

DNA: TGTGCCACCAGGCGGGGGGCGTCTGCCGGGGAGCTGTTTTTT
CDR3: CATRRGASAGELFF
size: .
J: TRBJ2-2
V: TRBV3-1/TRBV3-2
D: TRBD2
length: 14

DNA: TGTGCCTGGCTAGCCCCCTCCTATGGCTACACCTTC
CDR3: CAWLAPSYGYTF
size: .
J: TRBJ1-2
V: TRBV30
D: .
length: 12

DNA: TGTGCCAGCCGACCCGGGGGTAATGAAAAACTGTTTTTT
CDR3: CASRPGGNEKLFF
size: .
J: TRBJ1-4
V: TRBV6-5
D: .
length: 13

DNA: TGTGCCAGCAGCGGACAGGGGGCTGGCACTGAAGCTTTCTTT
CDR3: CASSGQGAGTEAFF
size: .
J: TRBJ1-1
V: TRBV6-6
D: TRBD1
length: 14